The table lists the clone carrying this TCR beta chain with many counts. The antigen is undetermined. Graves' hyperthyroidism was deemed stable absent ophthalmopathy progression within 18 months. Those with hyperthyroidism were 18 to 65 years old, newly diagnosed, and ill for under 2 months. Amplification of TCR beta CDR3 regions was performed using RNA transcripts as template. The HTBI primer set served for first-round RT-PCR of the TCR CDR3. TCRdb re-analysed the multiplex PCR reads in MiXCR, keeping a single row per CDR3 protein. The sample yields roughly 100,000 distinct CDR3 sequences, approximately 48% seen once. This sample is drawn from a study of T cells in Graves' hyperthyroidism and ophthalmopathy. Regarding the study as a whole: Most clonotypes expanded in thyroid above 0.001 were likewise present in blood.

This TCR was sampled from a man aged 40-55 years with Graves' hyperthyroidism. Sequenced sample: blood.

In DNA, the CDR3 is TGTGCCAGCAGCCCGTTTTGGCGGGGGTTTACAGATACGCAGTATTTT. Translated: CASSPFWRGFTDTQYF. V gene TRBV14 combines with J gene TRBJ2-3, with 7 bases identical to TRBD2. CDR3 length equals 16 residues. J lost 3 bases, V lost 4 bases, and 10 bases had no gene match. Germline V CDR1 and CDR2: SGHDN, FVKESK.